The 10 T cell receptor beta chains given below trace back to one sample, sequenced in a study of Graves' ophthalmopathy and Graves' hyperthyroidism. Investigators amplified TCR beta CDR3 regions from RNA transcripts. A first-round RT-PCR used HTBI primers, followed by a second-round multiplex PCR. TCRdb re-called the multiplex PCR reads through MiXCR, storing one row per CDR3 protein. The top ten clones hold over 8.5% of a sample with around 1.1 million distinct CDR3 sequences, roughly 35% of them seen once. The specimen was peripheral blood or thyroid tissue (not recorded which). All receptors come from an adult man with Graves' hyperthyroidism.

The V call is TRBV30, the J call TRBJ2-2, with unresolved D. CDR1 GTSNPN and CDR2 SVGIG come from the germline V gene (reference sequence). The CDR3 totals 14 residues. V was clipped by 0 bases and J by 1 base, with 6 bases between them. CDR3 nucleotides: TGTGCCTGGAGTGTACGACGGAACACCGGGGAGCTGTTTTTT. This gives the protein CAWSVRRNTGELFF.

This clonotype was counted many times. V usage is TRBV2 and J usage is TRBJ2-6; D gene unclear. This CDR3 is built from 16 residues. Germline V lookup: CDR1 SNHLY, CDR2 FYNNEI. Trimming left V 6 bases short and J 0 bases short, with 12 bases between. The CDR3 nucleotides read TGTGCCAGCAGAGGTTCGGCGCTCTCTGGGGCCAACGTCCTGACTTTC. Protein sequence: CASRGSALSGANVLTF.

This clonotype has only a few counts. The genes are TRBV6-2 or TRBV6-3 and TRBJ2-7, with TRBD2 matching over 7 bases. Germline CDR1 is MNHEY and CDR2 is SVGEGT. This CDR3 comprises 13 residues. V lost 10 bases, J lost 3 bases, and 9 bases stayed unmatched. DNA for the CDR3: TGTGCCACCACCCGGGGGGACCTCTACGAGCAGTACTTC. Its translation is CATTRGDLYEQYF.

This clonotype came up many times. J is TRBJ1-5 and V is TRBV19, with D possibly matching TRBD1 (6 bases). V lost 4 bases to trimming and J lost 3 bases, with 10 bases between them. The length of the CDR3 is 14 residues. From germline, CDR1 is LNHDA and CDR2 SQIVND (reference sequence). CDR3 residues: CASSTRDTNQPQHF. Here the CDR3 DNA reads TGTGCCAGTAGTACCCGGGACACCAATCAGCCCCAGCATTTT.

This clonotype was seen only a few times. This chain uses TRBV5-4 with TRBJ1-1; D remains unclear. Germline V lookup: CDR1 SGHNT, CDR2 YYREEE (reference sequence). V lost 4 bases, J lost 1 base, and 14 bases lay in between. The CDR3 has 15 amino acids. In nucleotides, the CDR3 is TGTGCCAGCAGCCTACGGCCCATGGGGAACACTGAAGCTTTCTTT. Translated, it gives CASSLRPMGNTEAFF.

The chain uses TRBV19 and TRBJ2-7; 10 positions match TRBD1. Trimming took 6 bases from V and 1 from J; bases not matched to a gene: 9. The germline CDR1 and CDR2 sequences are LNHDA and SQIVND (reference sequence). The CDR3 spans 16 residues. The CDR3 bases are TGTGCCAGTAGAAGCCACCGGGACAGGGGTTCCTACGAGCAGTACTTC. This codes for CASRSHRDRGSYEQYF.

This clonotype came up many times. This chain connects TRBV20-1 to TRBJ1-2; tentative D call: TRBD1 (5 bases). This CDR3 comprises 12 residues. CDR1 and CDR2 from the germline V gene are DFQATT and SNEGSKA (reference sequence). V was clipped by 3 bases and J by 4 bases, with 9 bases between them. The CDR3 region is CSASRGGYGYTF. The CDR3 nucleotides are TGCAGTGCTAGTCGGGGGGGCTATGGCTACACCTTC.

This clonotype was found many times. The chain carries TRBV25-1 and TRBJ1-6, with D perhaps TRBD1 (6 bases). V lost 5 bases to trimming and J lost 7 bases, with 12 bases between them. CDR1 and CDR2 (germline): MGHDK, SYGVNS. The CDR3 runs 14 residues. The CDR3 protein is CASSRAGVNSPLHF. CDR3 coding DNA: TGTGCCAGCAGTCGAGCAGGGGTCAATTCACCCCTCCACTTT.

The chain uses TRBV5-1 and TRBJ1-1; D is unresolved. Germline V gene sequence: CDR1 SGHRS, CDR2 YFSETQ. With 5 bases removed from V and 0 bases from J, the gap between germline ends came to 17 bases. This CDR3 contains 16 residues. The CDR3 sequence is CASSNHPRGVNTEAFF. CDR3 DNA sequence: TGCGCCAGCAGTAACCACCCGCGGGGTGTGAACACTGAAGCTTTCTTT.

This clonotype was observed at least ten times. V usage is TRBV7-9 and J usage is TRBJ1-1; the D is unclear. Germline CDR1 SEHNR, CDR2 FQNEAQ (reference sequence). The CDR3 extends over 13 amino acids. V shed 4 bases and J shed 4 bases, with 10 bases lying between them. CDR3: CASSSNTPTEAFF. The DNA of the CDR3 is TGTGCCAGCAGCTCCAACACCCCCACTGAAGCTTTCTTT. Filled out from reference TRBV7-9 and TRBJ1-1, the complete variable domain reads DTGVSQNPRHKITKRGQNVTFRCDPISEHNRLYWYRQTLGQGPEFLTYFQNEAQLEKSRLLSDRFSAERPKGSFSTLEIQRTEQGDSAMYLCASSSNTPTEAFFGQGTRLTVV.